Below, one TCR beta chain is given with its context. Original methodology: Amplifying reference gene primers gave estimates of nucleated cell counts. The table came from immunoSEQ multiplex PCR; TCRdb's copy has only in-frame clones and leaves some out. V and J calls and clone size are as listed in that table; D and trimming were resolved from the DNA. The sample has a few hundred thousand clones; around 87% are singletons. Participants were aged about 18 to 90 years, lived in about two dozen US areas, and enrolled virtually. Germline V gene sequence: CDR1 LNHDA, CDR2 SQIVND (reference sequence). This CDR3 is built from 17 residues. Trimming shortened V by 0 bases and J by 0 bases, and 14 bases separated the two germline ends. This record comes from a study of blood T cell repertoires in COVID-19.

V and J are TRBV19 and TRBJ1-2; perhaps TRBD1 as D (5 bases). Material for sequencing was PBMCs or T cells enriched from blood (not recorded which). This receptor was taken from a man aged 35 to 55 in a cohort exposed to, infected with or recovered from COVID-19 (not recorded which). DNA for the CDR3: TGTGCCAGTAGTATAGATCCCCCAGGGCTGGCTAACTATGGCTACACCTTC. It specifies CASSIDPPGLANYGYTF.